This T cell receptor (beta chain) appears in the sequencing data of a study of chemoradiotherapy in HPV16-positive cancers. CDR3 length equals 16 residues. Germline values: CDR1 SGHTA, CDR2 FQGTGA. V was trimmed by 3 bases and J by 6 bases, leaving 20 bases between them. The assay was immunoSEQ multiplex PCR, and TCRdb's table has in-frame clones only and misses some. The sample has more than 9,000 clones; more than 75% are singletons. The sample here was blood, taken from a patient who underwent chemoradiotherapy. This chain connects TRBV7-3 to TRBJ1-1; D might be TRBD1 (6 bases). The clonotype originates from a human donor with HPV-associated anogenital cancer. CDR3 nucleotide sequence: TGTGCCAGCAGCTTGAACGCAGCAGGGGCGTCCGCTGAAGCTTTCTTT. Translated: CASSLNAAGASAEAFF.